A single sample is the source of the 7 T cell receptor beta chains below, sequenced in a study of graft-versus-host responses after intestinal transplantation (dated by TCRdb to the early 2020s). To prepare the library, the immunoSEQ multiplex PCR assay was applied. TCRdb holds this immuneACCESS table with in-frame rearrangements only. Some clones are missing; in checked studies, unresolved V genes explain under half, and the rest has no known cause. In this sample the table shows approximately 70,000 clones, roughly 92% of which occur a single time. 6.5% to 7% of the sample belongs to the ten largest clones. Sequences were derived from bone marrow, sampled roughly 780 days after intestinal transplantation. Every receptor here comes from a human patient who received an intestinal transplant, so some T cells may come from the graft donor.

In nucleotides, the CDR3 is TGTGCCAGCAGCCTCCTCGGACCGGCCCCCTACTACGAGCAGTACTTC. Translation gives CASSLLGPAPYYEQYF. J is TRBJ2-7 and V is TRBV11-3; the D is unclear. The CDR3 contains 16 residues. Germline V gives CDR1 SGHNT, CDR2 YENEEA. V lost 5 bases and J lost 3, with 20 bases in between.

The CDR3 sequence: CASSGGENIQYF. CDR3 nucleotide sequence: TGTGCCAGCAGTGGCGGCGAAAACATTCAGTACTTC. The genes are TRBV2 and TRBJ2-4; D unclear. Trimming stripped 4 bases from V and 5 bases from J, with 6 bases between. CDR1 and CDR2 (germline): SNHLY, FYNNEI. CDR3 size: 12 residues.

The rearrangement links TRBV30 to TRBJ1-1; 7 bases line up with TRBD1. Trimming removed 5 bases from V and 4 bases from J; junction bases left unmatched: 4. CDR3 length: 12 amino acids. Looked up from germline, CDR1 is GTSNPN and CDR2 is SVGIG (reference sequence). The CDR3 loop is CAWDRAATEAFF. The CDR3 DNA reads as TGTGCCTGGGACAGGGCGGCCACTGAAGCTTTCTTT.

The chain recombines TRBV21-1 with TRBJ2-1; TRBD2 is taken as the D call from the table, unchecked against the DNA. TRBV21-1 is annotated as a pseudogene. CDR3 length: 16 amino acids. CDR3 sequence reads: CASSRLTAEESWAQFF. DNA for the CDR3: TGTGCCAGCAGCAGGCTTACAGCGGAGGAATCCTGGGCGCAGTTCTTC.

V gene TRBV7-3 combines with J gene TRBJ2-3, with a weak D call TRBD2 (5 bases). V was clipped by 5 bases and J by 2 bases, with 14 bases between them. CDR3 length: 15 residues. Germline CDR1 is SGHTA and CDR2 is FQGTGA. CDR3 amino acids: CASSRTATTTDTQYF. For the CDR3, the DNA is TGTGCCAGCAGCCGAACCGCGACTACCACAGATACGCAGTATTTT. The variable domain in full, with the rest retrieved from reference TRBV7-3 and TRBJ2-3, is GAGVSQTPSNKVTEKGKYVELRCDPISGHTALYWYRQSLGQGPEFLIYFQGTGAADDSGLPNDRFFAVRPEGSVSTLKIQRTERGDSAVYLCASSRTATTTDTQYFGPGTRLTVL.

The chain joins TRBV10-3 to TRBJ2-7; 10 bases align to TRBD2. Germline assignment: CDR1 ENHRY and CDR2 SYGVKD. CDR3 length: 15 amino acids. V lost 10 bases to trimming and J lost 1 base; unmatched junction nucleotides: 10. The CDR3 region has the DNA TGTGCCACCGACCTGGGACTAGCGAGTTCCTACGAGCAGTACTTC. Amino acids: CATDLGLASSYEQYF.

V usage is TRBV5-4 and J usage is TRBJ2-2; D gene uncertain. Trimming pared 0 bases from V and 1 base from J, leaving 19 bases between. CDR1 is SGHNT and CDR2 is YYREEE in the germline V gene (reference sequence). There are 19 residues in the CDR3. CDR3 in amino acids: CASSLEALDLYGNTGELFF. Written as DNA, the CDR3 is TGTGCCAGCAGCTTGGAGGCCCTAGACTTATACGGGAACACCGGGGAGCTGTTTTTT.